This TCR beta chain originates from a study of OX40 agonist ivuxolimab in advanced cancers. Turning to the study itself: The study enrolled dose-escalation patients with hepatocellular carcinoma, melanoma, renal cell or head and neck cancer. Partial responses occurred in Three dose-escalation patients, one with hepatocellular carcinoma and two with cutaneous melanoma.

Points on this clone: The target antigen is unknown. Other nucleotide sequences in the sample specify the same CDR3.

Notes on the study in general: With doses of 0.1-3.0 mg/kg, partial responders showed among the lowest clonal expansion.

Data came from immunoSEQ multiplex PCR; TCRdb stores just in-frame clones and leaves some out. The sample has 35,000 to 45,000 clones; approximately 80% are singletons. The V and J ends lost 4 bases and 0 bases respectively, with 4 bases between them. CDR3 length: 12 amino acids. Germline loops: CDR1 MNHEY, CDR2 SMNVEV (reference sequence). Here the sequenced sample was CD4+ or CD8+ T cells sorted from blood, taken in a trial of the OX40 agonist ivuxolimab. This clonotype was sampled from an adult with an advanced solid tumor such as melanoma, head and neck, liver or kidney cancer. The rearrangement joins TRBV27 to TRBJ2-7; D ambiguous. The CDR3 sequence: CASSSPSYEQYF. The DNA of the CDR3 is TGTGCCAGCAGTTCGCCCTCCTACGAGCAGTACTTC.